This TCR beta chain came from a study of cytomegalovirus exposure and HLA in healthy donors. The study, taken as a whole, reports: In a later analysis, TCR beta V- and J-gene trimming was associated with a missense DCLRE1C variant.

The CDR3 is 15 residues long. The V gene's germline CDR1 is SGHRS and CDR2 YFSETQ. Trimming cost V 0 bases and J 2 bases; bases outside gene matches: 3. PCR involved 60 Vbeta and 13 Jbeta primers. Here immunoSEQ multiplex PCR was the method, and the copy in TCRdb shows in-frame clones only, minus some. Of roughly 150,000 clones detected, around 82% appear once; the ten largest clones hold 0.95% to 1.3%. A word on this clone: Its antigen is still unknown.

The receptor was isolated from a man aged 25-45 years in good health and CMV-seronegative. The specimen was PBMCs. The genes are TRBV5-1 and TRBJ2-7; the match to TRBD2 covers 9 bases. The CDR3 bases are TGCGCCAGCAGCTTGGTGGTAGCGGGGGCCTACGAGCAGTACTTC. Amino acids: CASSLVVAGAYEQYF.